This T cell receptor beta chain was observed in a study of human T cells and chemical hapten exposure. Study-wide background: Patch tests applied 0.01% DPC to the upper back and were scored after 6 days. The patients were mostly female; they had alopecia areata, totalis or universalis. Per-sample TCR yield variability stemmed mainly from small pooled library volume differences.

Per the germline V gene, CDR1 is SGHAT and CDR2 is FQNNGV. Germline trimming cut 0 bases from V and 5 bases from J; bases unmatched to any gene: 8. The CDR3 totals 17 residues. The time point here: patch test 1, 2 weeks after DPC sensitization. Treatment indicated: therapeutic diphenylcyclopropenone sensitization with weekly scalp DPC. This clonotype occurred a few times. Individual cDNA molecules received unique molecular identifiers in the library. TCRdb independently ran MiXCR on the RACE reads; one entry per CDR3 protein. Altogether about 120,000 distinct CDR3 sequences are present, about 13% being singletons, with the ten largest covering less than 0.95%.

The receptor's source is a man aged 18 to 35 with alopecia areata. Some clones in this sample may be carry-over from other donors' samples. Material: whole blood, obtained in connection with sensitization to the hapten diphenylcyclopropenone (DPC). This chain connects TRBV11-2 to TRBJ2-1; 9 nucleotides align to TRBD2. This CDR3 is CASSLDVVLAGNNEQFF. The CDR3 nucleotides are TGTGCCAGCAGCTTAGATGTGGTACTAGCGGGTAACAATGAGCAGTTCTTC.